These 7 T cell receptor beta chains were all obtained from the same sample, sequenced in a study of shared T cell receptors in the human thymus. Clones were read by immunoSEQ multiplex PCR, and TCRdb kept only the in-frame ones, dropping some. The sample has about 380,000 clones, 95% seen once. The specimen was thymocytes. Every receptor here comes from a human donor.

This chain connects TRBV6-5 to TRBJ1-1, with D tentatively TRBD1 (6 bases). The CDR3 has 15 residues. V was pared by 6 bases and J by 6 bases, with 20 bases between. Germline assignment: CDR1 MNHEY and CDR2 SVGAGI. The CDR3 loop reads CASRPTQGRSSEAFF. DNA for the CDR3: TGTGCCAGCAGGCCCACACAGGGAAGGTCGTCTGAAGCTTTCTTT.

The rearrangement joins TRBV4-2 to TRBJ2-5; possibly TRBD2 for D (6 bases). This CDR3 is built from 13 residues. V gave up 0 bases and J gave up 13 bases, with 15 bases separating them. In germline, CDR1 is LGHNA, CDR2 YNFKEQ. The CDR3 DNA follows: TGTGCCAGCAGCCAAGATATTCGGGGGAGAGGGTACTTC. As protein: CASSQDIRGRGYF.

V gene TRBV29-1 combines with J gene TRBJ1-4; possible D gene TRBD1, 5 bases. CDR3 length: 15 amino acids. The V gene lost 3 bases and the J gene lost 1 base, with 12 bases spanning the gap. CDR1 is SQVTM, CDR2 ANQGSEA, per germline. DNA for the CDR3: TGCAGCGTTGAGGCAGGGCTGGAAACTAATGAAAAACTGTTTTTT. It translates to CSVEAGLETNEKLFF.

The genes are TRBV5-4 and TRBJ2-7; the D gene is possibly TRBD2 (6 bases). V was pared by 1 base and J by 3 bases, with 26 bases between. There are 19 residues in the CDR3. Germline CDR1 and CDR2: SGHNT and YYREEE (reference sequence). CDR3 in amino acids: CASSLSGPSPREGVYEQYF. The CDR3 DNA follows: TGTGCCAGCAGCTTGAGCGGGCCCTCCCCCCGGGAAGGCGTCTACGAGCAGTACTTC.

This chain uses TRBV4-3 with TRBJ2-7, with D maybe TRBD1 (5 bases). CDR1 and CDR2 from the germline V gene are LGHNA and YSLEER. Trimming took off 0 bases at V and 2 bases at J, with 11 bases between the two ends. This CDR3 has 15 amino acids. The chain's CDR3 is CASSQDLQDTYEQYF. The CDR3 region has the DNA TGCGCCAGCAGCCAAGATCTTCAGGACACCTACGAGCAGTACTTC.

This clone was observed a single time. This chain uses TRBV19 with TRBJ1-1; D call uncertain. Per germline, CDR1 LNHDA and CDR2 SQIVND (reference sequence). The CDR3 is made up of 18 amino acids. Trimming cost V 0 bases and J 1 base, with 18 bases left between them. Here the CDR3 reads CASSIEGHLEPGNTEAFF. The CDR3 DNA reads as TGTGCCAGTAGTATAGAAGGCCACCTTGAACCGGGGAACACTGAAGCTTTCTTT.

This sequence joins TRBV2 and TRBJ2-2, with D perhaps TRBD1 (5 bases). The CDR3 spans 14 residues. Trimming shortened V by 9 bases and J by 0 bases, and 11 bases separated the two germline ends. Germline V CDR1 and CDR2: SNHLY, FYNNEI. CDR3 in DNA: TGTGCCAGTCTCCCAGGGACGAACACCGGGGAGCTGTTTTTT. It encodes CASLPGTNTGELFF.